This TCR beta chain emerged from a study of shared clonotypes between healthy human individuals. Using immunoSEQ multiplex PCR, the repertoire was profiled, and TCRdb retains in-frame clones only, with some absent. The sample contains about 2.5 million clones, 92% of which appear only once. On this clone: The sample contains more than one DNA sequence encoding this CDR3.

This CDR3 spans 13 amino acids. Germline V lookup: CDR1 SGHAT, CDR2 FQNNGV. V lost 1 base, J lost 2 bases, and 6 bases lay in between. This sequence joins TRBV11-2 and TRBJ2-7; D unclear. The source is a man between 18 and 29 years old in good health. Some clones in this sample may be carry-over from other donors' samples. Source material: naive CD4+ T cells from PBMCs. Subset denoted: CD45RA+ positively selected. The CDR3 here is CASSLGRAYEQYF. The CDR3 coding sequence is TGTGCCAGCAGCTTAGGCAGAGCCTACGAGCAGTACTTC.